A single sample gave rise to the 29 T cell receptor beta chains below, sequenced in a study of graft-versus-host responses after intestinal transplantation. Generated by immunoSEQ multiplex PCR, the TCRdb table keeps only in-frame clones and is missing some. The sample contains 85,000 to 100,000 clones, 85% to 95% of which appear only once. Their cognate antigens are unknown. The sample consisted of unstimulated CD8+ T cells sorted from spleen or lymph node cells, taken before transplant. These receptors all stem from a human donor who was the organ donor for an intestinal transplant.

The table lists this clone with a count of one. The chain is built from TRBV5-5 and TRBJ1-2; D gene ambiguous. Looked up from germline, CDR1 is SGHKS and CDR2 is YYEKEE (reference sequence). Between the trimmed V and J ends, which lost 0 bases and 4 bases, there was a span of 4 bases. The CDR3 runs 12 residues. The chain's CDR3 is CASSLDGYGYTF. For the CDR3, the DNA is TGTGCCAGCAGCTTGGACGGCTATGGCTACACCTTC.

The gene calls are TRBV28 and TRBJ2-5; D ambiguous. The assigned J gene may be wrong: the sequence end matches TRBJ2-7 better. The CDR3 extends over 13 amino acids. Germline V gene data show CDR1 as MDHEN and CDR2 as SYDVKM. The CDR3 DNA follows: TGTGCCAGCAGCCCGACCTACGGGTACGAGCAGTACTTC. It translates to CASSPTYGYEQYF.

The chain employs TRBV9 and TRBJ2-2; 15 bases are shared with TRBD2. V lost 4 bases and J lost 2; bases outside the gene matches: 12. The germline V gene has CDR1 SGDLS and CDR2 YYNGEE. The CDR3 sequence is 20 residues long. CDR3 sequence: CASSPRTSGGVSENTGELFF. The CDR3 coding sequence is TGTGCCAGCAGCCCCCGGACTAGCGGGGGGGTCAGTGAAAACACCGGGGAGCTGTTTTTT. The full variable domain, with the rest looked up from reference TRBV9 and TRBJ2-2, is DSGVTQTPKHLITATGQRVTLRCSPRSGDLSVYWYQQSLDQGLQFLIQYYNGEERAKGNILERFSAQQFPDLHSELNLSSLELGDSALYFCASSPRTSGGVSENTGELFFGEGSRLTVL.

This clone was seen only once. The same CDR3 also results from other DNA sequences found in this sample. The gene calls are TRBV5-1 and TRBJ2-7; no clear D gene. V was clipped by 4 bases and J by 0 bases, with 5 bases between them. The germline CDR1 and CDR2 sequences are SGHRS and YFSETQ. The CDR3 runs 12 residues. The chain's CDR3 is CASSPNSYEQYF. The CDR3 bases are TGCGCCAGCAGCCCTAACTCCTACGAGCAGTACTTC.

The genes are TRBV6-5 and TRBJ1-5; D remains unclear. The CDR3 sequence is 15 residues long. The V and J ends lost 6 bases and 0 bases respectively, with 12 bases between them. The germline V gene has CDR1 MNHEY and CDR2 SVGAGI. This CDR3 reads CASRTAHHSNQPQHF. In nucleotides, the CDR3 is TGTGCCAGCAGAACCGCGCATCATAGCAATCAGCCCCAGCATTTT.

The chain uses TRBV7-3 and TRBJ2-2; 9 positions agree with TRBD2. After removal of 2 bases from V and 4 bases from J, the junction contained 2 bases not matched to a gene. The CDR3 sequence is 15 residues long. The germline gives CDR1 SGHTA, CDR2 FQGTGA. The CDR3 bases are TGTGCCAGCAGCTTAGCGGGAGGGGGCACCGGGGAGCTGTTTTTT. Its translation is CASSLAGGGTGELFF.

V and J are TRBV7-9 and TRBJ2-1; D gene ambiguous. The V gene lost 2 bases and the J gene lost 4 bases, with 9 bases spanning the gap. The germline gives CDR1 SEHNR, CDR2 FQNEAQ (reference sequence). This CDR3 is 14 amino acids long. This CDR3 reads CASSLILLYNEQFF. In DNA form, the CDR3 reads TGTGCCAGCAGCTTAATACTTCTATACAATGAGCAGTTCTTC.

The J gene is TRBJ2-6, the V gene TRBV28; weak D call: TRBD2 (5 bases). This CDR3 contains 16 residues. Germline-derived CDR1 and CDR2 are MDHEN and SYDVKM. V was shortened by 2 bases and J by 1 base, with 9 bases between the two germline ends. CDR3: CASSLVTGSGANVLTF. The DNA of the CDR3 is TGTGCCAGCAGTTTAGTTACGGGATCTGGGGCCAACGTCCTGACTTTC.

The V call is TRBV4-2, the J call TRBJ1-3, with TRBD1 matching 7 bases. The CDR3 totals 16 residues. The germline gives CDR1 LGHNA, CDR2 YNFKEQ. The V segment lost 1 base and the J segment 8 bases; nucleotides outside the gene matches: 11. CDR3 in amino acids: CASSQVDRVSRDTIYF. The CDR3 DNA reads TGTGCCAGCAGCCAAGTCGACAGGGTATCAAGAGACACCATATATTTT.

V usage is TRBV9 and J usage is TRBJ2-3; unclear D gene. The V end lost 0 bases, the J end lost 2 bases, and 7 bases lay between the germline ends. CDR3 length equals 14 residues. Germline V lookup: CDR1 SGDLS, CDR2 YYNGEE. The CDR3 region is CASSVGHTTDTQYF. The CDR3 nucleotides are TGTGCCAGCAGCGTAGGCCACACCACAGATACGCAGTATTTT.

V is TRBV19 and J is TRBJ1-1; 7 bases are shared with TRBD1. Germline CDR1 LNHDA, CDR2 SQIVND (reference sequence). The CDR3 has 16 amino acids. The V gene end was trimmed by 1 base and the J gene end by 3 bases; junction bases not matched to a gene: 8. This chain's CDR3 is CASSIGTGALDTEAFF. CDR3 DNA sequence: TGTGCCAGTAGTATAGGGACAGGCGCCTTGGACACTGAAGCTTTCTTT.

This clone was seen once. The genes are TRBV19 and TRBJ1-2; D remains ambiguous. The ends were cut back, 8 bases at V and 3 bases at J, with 13 bases in the middle. The CDR3 length is 13 residues. The germline CDR1 and CDR2 sequences are LNHDA and SQIVND (reference sequence). The CDR3 spells CASHEQDYYGYTF. The DNA for the CDR3 is TGTGCCAGTCATGAGCAGGATTACTATGGCTACACCTTC.

This clone was observed a single time. The gene calls are TRBV21-1 and TRBJ2-7; TRBD2 reflects the table's D call only, with no check against the DNA. TRBV21-1 is given as a pseudogene. This CDR3 contains 13 residues. The DNA of the CDR3 is TGTGCCAGCAGCAAAGGGGGGGACTACGAGCAGTACTTC. This codes for CASSKGGDYEQYF.

This chain joins TRBV4-1 and TRBJ1-1; tentative D call: TRBD1 (5 bases). Deletions cut 2 bases from V and 3 bases from J, with 10 bases between. CDR3 length: 14 residues. Per the germline V gene, CDR1 is MGHRA and CDR2 is YSYEKL. The CDR3 nucleotides read TGCGCCAGCAGCCAATTGGTAGGGGACACTGAAGCTTTCTTT. Translated: CASSQLVGDTEAFF.

The chain is built from TRBV7-8 and TRBJ2-1, with TRBD2 matching 10 bases. J was trimmed by 13 bases and V by 5 bases; bases with no gene match: 5. This CDR3 is built from 12 residues. Germline values: CDR1 SGHVS, CDR2 FQNEAQ. Here the CDR3 DNA reads TGTGCCAGCAGCGCTTCTAGCGGGAGACAGTTCTTC. It is translated as CASSASSGRQFF.

V and J are TRBV5-8 and TRBJ2-7; D is possibly TRBD2 (6 bases). With 6 bases removed from V and 1 base from J, the gap between germline ends came to 17 bases. Looked up from germline, CDR1 is SGHTS and CDR2 is YDEGEE. The CDR3 spans 15 residues. The CDR3 bases are TGTGCCAGCACACGGAGGGGACGACAATCCTACGAGCAGTACTTC. Protein: CASTRRGRQSYEQYF.

V and J are TRBV4-1 and TRBJ1-2; D is unclear. The CDR3 is 13 amino acids. Germline V lookup: CDR1 MGHRA, CDR2 YSYEKL. The ends were cut back, 0 bases at V and 5 bases at J, with 7 bases in the middle. The CDR3 coding sequence is TGCGCCAGCAGCCAAGATCGGGGTTATGGCTACACCTTC. It specifies CASSQDRGYGYTF.

The CDR3 region is CASSLPGLAGDHPQFF. The DNA for the CDR3 is TGTGCCAGCAGCTTACCGGGACTAGCGGGAGACCACCCGCAGTTCTTC. The chain joins TRBV7-2 to TRBJ2-1; 14 bases fit TRBD2. CDR1 and CDR2 (germline): SGHTA, FQGNSA. V gave up 2 bases and J gave up 12 bases; unmatched junction bases: 9. The CDR3 contains 16 residues.

The chain joins TRBV30 to TRBJ2-4, with 10 positions matching TRBD2. Germline loops: CDR1 GTSNPN, CDR2 SVGIG (reference sequence). Losses at the gene ends were 0 bases for V and 7 bases for J; bases not matched to a gene: 3. The CDR3 spans 14 residues. The CDR3 is CAWSVGAGGNIQYF. The CDR3 DNA reads TGTGCCTGGAGTGTGGGAGCGGGAGGGAACATTCAGTACTTC.

This clone has only one observation. The rearrangement uses TRBV6-6 and TRBJ2-7; 11 nucleotides align to TRBD1. CDR1 is MNHNY, CDR2 SVGAGI, per germline (reference sequence). J gave up 6 bases and V 6 bases, and 7 bases lay outside the gene matches. CDR3 size: 14 residues. The CDR3 coding sequence is TGTGCCAGCAGAGGGACAGGGGGACCTCCCGAGCAGTACTTC. Translated, it gives CASRGTGGPPEQYF.

The V call is TRBV29-1, the J call TRBJ1-2, with a possible D match to TRBD1 (5 bases). The germline CDR1 and CDR2 sequences are SQVTM and ANQGSEA. This CDR3 is built from 13 residues. V lost 3 bases, J lost 6 bases, and 14 bases lay in between. In DNA form, the CDR3 reads TGCAGCGTTGATGAGGAGGGGCTAGATGGCTACACCTTC. Translating it yields CSVDEEGLDGYTF.

This clone was observed a single time. J is TRBJ2-1 and V is TRBV4-1, with 9 positions matching TRBD2. This CDR3 spans 17 amino acids. CDR1 is MGHRA, CDR2 YSYEKL, per germline. Germline trimming cut 2 bases from V and 0 bases from J; bases unmatched to any gene: 5. This CDR3 reads CASSQPTSGRSYNEQFF. For the CDR3, the DNA is TGCGCCAGCAGCCAACCAACTAGCGGGCGCTCCTACAATGAGCAGTTCTTC.

Regarding this clone: This specimen includes other DNA sequences encoding the same CDR3. The chain employs TRBV19 and TRBJ2-2; the D gene is possibly TRBD2 (6 bases). V was shortened by 3 bases and J by 6 bases, with 14 bases between the two germline ends. The germline gives CDR1 LNHDA, CDR2 SQIVND (reference sequence). The CDR3 is made up of 15 amino acids. For the CDR3, the DNA is TGTGCCAGTAGTATGTACGGGAGTGGTTCCGGGGAGCTGTTTTTT. This gives the protein CASSMYGSGSGELFF.

This chain links TRBV13 with TRBJ2-3; TRBD1 is a possible D gene (6 bases). Deletions cut 4 bases from V and 2 bases from J, with 16 bases between. Germline V lookup: CDR1 PRHDT, CDR2 FYEKMQ (reference sequence). There are 16 residues in the CDR3. The CDR3 DNA reads as TGTGCCAGCAGCTCCAAACTAGGGGGTTTCACAGATACGCAGTATTTT. Translated, it gives CASSSKLGGFTDTQYF.

This chain connects TRBV6-5 to TRBJ2-7; 7 bases align to TRBD2. This CDR3 region has 14 residues. Germline V lookup: CDR1 MNHEY, CDR2 SVGAGI. J was trimmed by 5 bases and V by 4 bases; bases with no gene match: 8. This chain's CDR3 is CASSSRAGRDEQYF. DNA of the CDR3: TGTGCCAGCAGTTCCCGAGCGGGGCGGGACGAGCAGTACTTC.

The chain couples TRBV5-6 to TRBJ2-7; 8 bases are shared with TRBD1. The germline CDR1 and CDR2 sequences are SGHDT and YYEEEE. V was clipped by 0 bases and J by 7 bases; unmatched bases: 3. The CDR3 consists of 13 residues. The CDR3 reads CASSLGTGREQYF. The CDR3 region has the DNA TGTGCCAGCAGCTTGGGGACAGGGAGGGAGCAGTACTTC.

The genes are TRBV7-9 and TRBJ2-1; 7 nucleotides match TRBD2. The CDR3 extends over 16 amino acids. Per germline, CDR1 SEHNR and CDR2 FQNEAQ (reference sequence). After removal of 1 base from V and 9 bases from J, the junction contained 12 bases not matched to a gene. The CDR3 coding sequence is TGTGCCAGCAGCTTAGGGTTAGGGACTAAGTCGGGTGAGCAGTTCTTC. This codes for CASSLGLGTKSGEQFF. Using reference TRBV7-9 and TRBJ2-1 for the parts outside the CDR3, the full variable domain is DTGVSQNPRHKITKRGQNVTFRCDPISEHNRLYWYRQTLGQGPEFLTYFQNEAQLEKSRLLSDRFSAERPKGSFSTLEIQRTEQGDSAMYLCASSLGLGTKSGEQFFGPGTRLTVL.

The gene calls are TRBV29-1 and TRBJ1-1; 8 nucleotides match TRBD1. V shed 7 bases and J 7 bases; nucleotides not matched to a gene: 11. Germline loops: CDR1 SQVTM, CDR2 ANQGSEA. The CDR3 is 13 residues long. Here the CDR3 DNA reads TGCAGCGGGATCGGACAGGGTCCACATGAAGCTTTCTTT. Its protein is CSGIGQGPHEAFF.

The chain couples TRBV30 to TRBJ1-2, with 7 bases identical to TRBD1. CDR3 length equals 12 residues. The J segment lost 8 bases and the V segment lost 1 base, leaving 4 bases of the junction unmatched. Germline assignment: CDR1 GTSNPN and CDR2 SVGIG (reference sequence). CDR3: CAWSEGARGYTF. The DNA for the CDR3 is TGTGCCTGGAGTGAGGGGGCGCGGGGCTACACCTTC.